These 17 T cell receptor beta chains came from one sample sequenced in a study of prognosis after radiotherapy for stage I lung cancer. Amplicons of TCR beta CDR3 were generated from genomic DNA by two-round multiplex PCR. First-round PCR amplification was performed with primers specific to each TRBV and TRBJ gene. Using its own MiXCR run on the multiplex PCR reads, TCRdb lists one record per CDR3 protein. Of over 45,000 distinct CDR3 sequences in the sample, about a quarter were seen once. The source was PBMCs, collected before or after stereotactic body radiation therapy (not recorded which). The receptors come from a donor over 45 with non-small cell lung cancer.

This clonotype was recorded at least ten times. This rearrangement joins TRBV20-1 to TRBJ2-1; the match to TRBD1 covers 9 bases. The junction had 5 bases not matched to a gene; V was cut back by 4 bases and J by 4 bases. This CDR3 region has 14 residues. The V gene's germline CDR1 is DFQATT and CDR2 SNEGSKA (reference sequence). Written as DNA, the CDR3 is TGCAGTGCTAAACAGGGGGCGGGTTACAATGAGCAGTTCTTC. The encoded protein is CSAKQGAGYNEQFF.

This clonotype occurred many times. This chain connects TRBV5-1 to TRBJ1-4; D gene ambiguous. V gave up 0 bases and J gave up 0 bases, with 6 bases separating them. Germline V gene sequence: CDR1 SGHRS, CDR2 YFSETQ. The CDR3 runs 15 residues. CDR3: CASSLGSTTNEKLFF. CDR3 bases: TGCGCCAGCAGCTTGGGGTCTACAACTAATGAAAAACTGTTTTTT.

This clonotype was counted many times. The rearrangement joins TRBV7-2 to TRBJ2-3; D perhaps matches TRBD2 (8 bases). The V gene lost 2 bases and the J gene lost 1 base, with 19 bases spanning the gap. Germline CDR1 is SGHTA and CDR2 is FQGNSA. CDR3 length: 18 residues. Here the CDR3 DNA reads TGTGCCAGCAGCTTATCCGGGGGGGCGGGACAGCGCACAGATACGCAGTATTTT. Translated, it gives CASSLSGGAGQRTDTQYF.

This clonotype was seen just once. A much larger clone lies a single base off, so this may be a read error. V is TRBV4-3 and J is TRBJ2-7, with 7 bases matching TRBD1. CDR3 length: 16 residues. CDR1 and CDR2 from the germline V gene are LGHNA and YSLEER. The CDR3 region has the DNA TGCGCCAGGAGCCAAGGCCCCTGGGACAGATCCTACGAGCAGTACTTC. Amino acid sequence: CARSQGPWDRSYEQYF.

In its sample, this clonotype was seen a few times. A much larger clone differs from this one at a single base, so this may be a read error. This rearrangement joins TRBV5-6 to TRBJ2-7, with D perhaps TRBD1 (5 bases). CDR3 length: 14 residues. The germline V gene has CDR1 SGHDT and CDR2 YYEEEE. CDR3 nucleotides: TGTGCCAGCAGCTTGGTGGGGCTACCCTACGAGCGGTACTTC. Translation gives CASSLVGLPYERYF.

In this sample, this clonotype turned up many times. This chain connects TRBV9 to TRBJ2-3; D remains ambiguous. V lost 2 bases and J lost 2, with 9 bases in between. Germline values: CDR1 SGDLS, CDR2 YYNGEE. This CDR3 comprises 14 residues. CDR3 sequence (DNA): TGTGCCAGCAGCGTTAATGACTTCACAGATACGCAGTATTTT. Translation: CASSVNDFTDTQYF.

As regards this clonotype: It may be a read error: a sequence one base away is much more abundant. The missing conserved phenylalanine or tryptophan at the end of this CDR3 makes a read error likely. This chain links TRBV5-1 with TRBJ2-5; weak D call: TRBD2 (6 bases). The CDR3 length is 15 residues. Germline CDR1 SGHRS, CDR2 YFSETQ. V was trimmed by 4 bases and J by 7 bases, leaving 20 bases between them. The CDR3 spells CASSPSAGPLRTQYL. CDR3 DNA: TGCGCCAGCAGCCCGTCTGCGGGGCCACTTCGGACCCAGTACCTC.

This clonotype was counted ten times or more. The CDR3 DNA reads as TGCAGTGCTCCCCCGCAGGCGGGCTACGAGCAGTACTTC. Residues: CSAPPQAGYEQYF. The V gene is TRBV20-1, the J gene TRBJ2-7; possibly TRBD2 for D (5 bases). Trimming removed 5 bases from V and 3 bases from J, with 14 bases in between. CDR1 and CDR2 from the germline V gene are DFQATT and SNEGSKA (reference sequence). This CDR3 contains 13 residues.

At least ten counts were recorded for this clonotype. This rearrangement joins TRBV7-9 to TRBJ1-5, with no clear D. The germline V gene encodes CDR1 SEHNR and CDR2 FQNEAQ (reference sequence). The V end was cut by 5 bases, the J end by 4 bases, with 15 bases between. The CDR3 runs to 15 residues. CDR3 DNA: TGTGCCAGCAGCCCCTCGGACTCGTTTAATCAGCCCCAGCATTTT. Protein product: CASSPSDSFNQPQHF.

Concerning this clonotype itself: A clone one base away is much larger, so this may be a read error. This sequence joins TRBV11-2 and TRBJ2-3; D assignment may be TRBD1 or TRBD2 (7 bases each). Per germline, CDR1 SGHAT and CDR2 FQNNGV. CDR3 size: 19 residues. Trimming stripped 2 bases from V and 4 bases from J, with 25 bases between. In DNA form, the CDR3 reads TGTGCCAGCAGCTTACAACCGACTAGCAGGGGGACTCTTGCAGATACGCAGTATTTT. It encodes CASSLQPTSRGTLADTQYF.

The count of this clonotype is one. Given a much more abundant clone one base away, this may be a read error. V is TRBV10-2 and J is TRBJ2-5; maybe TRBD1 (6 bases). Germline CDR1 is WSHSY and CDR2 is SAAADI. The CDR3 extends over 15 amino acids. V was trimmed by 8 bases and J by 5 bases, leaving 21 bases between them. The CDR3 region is CASVAGEYGAETQYF. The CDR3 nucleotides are TGCGCCAGCGTCGCAGGGGAATATGGAGCGGAGACCCAGTACTTC.

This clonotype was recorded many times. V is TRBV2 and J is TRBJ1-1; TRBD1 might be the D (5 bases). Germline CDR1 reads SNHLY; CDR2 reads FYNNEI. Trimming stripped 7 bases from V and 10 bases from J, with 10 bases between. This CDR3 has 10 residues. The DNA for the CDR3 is TGTGCCAGCATTCGGGGGGGAGCTTTCTTT. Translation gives CASIRGGAFF.

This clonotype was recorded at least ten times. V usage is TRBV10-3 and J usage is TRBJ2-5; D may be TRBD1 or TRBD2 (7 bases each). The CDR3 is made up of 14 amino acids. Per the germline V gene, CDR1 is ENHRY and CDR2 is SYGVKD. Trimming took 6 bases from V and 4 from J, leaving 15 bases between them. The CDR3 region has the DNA TGTGCCATCAGGGAGGGGGAGGGGGCAGAGACCCAGTACTTC. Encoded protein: CAIREGEGAETQYF.

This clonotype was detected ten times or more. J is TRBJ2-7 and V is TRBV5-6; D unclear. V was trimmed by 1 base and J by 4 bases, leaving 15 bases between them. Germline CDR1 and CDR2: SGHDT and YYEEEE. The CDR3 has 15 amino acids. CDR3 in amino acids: CASSLWSFKGYEQYF. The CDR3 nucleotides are TGTGCCAGCAGCTTGTGGAGTTTCAAGGGATACGAGCAGTACTTC.

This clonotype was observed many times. The CDR3 nucleotides read TGCGCCAGCAGCTTGGGAGGGCCGGGTCAGCCCCAGCATTTT. Translated, it gives CASSLGGPGQPQHF. The V call is TRBV5-1, the J call TRBJ1-5; D is undetermined. CDR1 and CDR2 (germline): SGHRS, YFSETQ. The length of the CDR3 is 14 residues. V lost 0 bases and J lost 6, with 10 bases in between.

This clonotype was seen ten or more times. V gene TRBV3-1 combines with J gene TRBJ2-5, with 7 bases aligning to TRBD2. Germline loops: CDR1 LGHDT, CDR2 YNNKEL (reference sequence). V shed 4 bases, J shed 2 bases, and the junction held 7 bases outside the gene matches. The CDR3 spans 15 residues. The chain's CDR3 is CASSLQAGVQETQYF. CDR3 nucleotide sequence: TGTGCCAGCAGCCTACAGGCGGGGGTACAAGAGACCCAGTACTTC.

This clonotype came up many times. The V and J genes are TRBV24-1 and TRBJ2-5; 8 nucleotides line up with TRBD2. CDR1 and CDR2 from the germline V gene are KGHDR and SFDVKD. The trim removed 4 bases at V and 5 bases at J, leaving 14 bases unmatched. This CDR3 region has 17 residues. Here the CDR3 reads CATSDPRTSLGEETQYF. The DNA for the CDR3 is TGTGCCACCAGTGACCCAAGGACTAGCCTGGGCGAGGAGACCCAGTACTTC.